This T cell receptor (beta chain) came from a study of T-cell reconstitution after alpha-beta-depleted transplantation in children. V was cut by 3 bases and J by 0 bases, with 14 bases left in between. The CDR3 contains 17 residues. Germline values: CDR1 KGHSH, CDR2 LQKENI. This clonotype was detected once. The target antigen is unknown. Study results and limitations: Surviving recipient T cells and intrathymic progenitors accounted for some patients' high TCRbeta diversity at day 60. It was newly produced T cells that mostly accounted for T-cell counts and diversity one year after transplant. As was reported, about two months after transplant, alpha-beta T cells came from several hundred expanded graft clones.

For TCRbeta, the library was prepared with unique molecular identifiers. TCRdb called the PCR reads again in MiXCR, with one record for every CDR3 protein. The sample contains a few hundred thousand distinct CDR3 sequences, 7.5% to 9% of which appear only once. The TCR was taken from a female patient aged 2 to 10 who had a stem cell transplant for Fanconi anemia, so the T cells may come from the graft donor. This sequence joins TRBV18 and TRBJ2-2, with unresolved D. This specimen was peripheral blood, taken 360 days after TCRalphabeta/CD19-depleted stem cell transplant. CDR3: CASSPPTTSPNTGELFF. In DNA form, the CDR3 reads TGTGCCAGCTCACCGCCGACGACAAGTCCGAACACCGGGGAGCTGTTTTTT.